A selection of T cell receptor beta chains follows, all from one sample in a study of cytomegalovirus exposure and HLA in healthy donors. Method: immunoSEQ multiplex PCR; TCRdb's copy keeps in-frame clones and lacks some. The sample records about 110,000 clones, around 76% being singletons. The sample was PBMCs. These receptors were collected from a woman aged 50 to 60 in good health and CMV-seropositive. The CDR3 runs from the conserved cysteine through the conserved F or W. Fields, in order: J gene, clone size, D gene, V gene, CDR3 protein, CDR3 DNA. D genes are given only for firm matches. Only part of the rows carry a size: once, few, many, or a class if the clone is expanded.

J gene: TRBJ2-7; clone size: NA; D gene: TRBD1; V gene: TRBV5-1; CDR3 protein: CASSNQTGAYEQYF; CDR3 DNA: TGCGCCAGCAGCAACCAGACAGGGGCCTACGAGCAGTACTTC
J gene: TRBJ1-1; clone size: few; D gene: NA; V gene: TRBV19; CDR3 protein: CASRLAPSSGNTEAFF; CDR3 DNA: TGTGCCAGTAGACTAGCGCCATCCTCGGGGAACACTGAAGCTTTCTTT
J gene: TRBJ1-2; clone size: NA; D gene: NA; V gene: TRBV27; CDR3 protein: CASSLVGSYGYTF; CDR3 DNA: TGTGCCAGCAGTTTAGTGGGCAGCTATGGCTACACCTTC
J gene: TRBJ1-2; clone size: NA; D gene: NA; V gene: TRBV18; CDR3 protein: CASSYREKYYGYTF; CDR3 DNA: TGTGCCAGCTCGTACCGGGAGAAGTACTATGGCTACACCTTC
J gene: TRBJ2-1; clone size: NA; D gene: NA; V gene: TRBV5-4; CDR3 protein: CASTMWGSYYNEQFF; CDR3 DNA: TGTGCCAGCACCATGTGGGGCAGTTACTACAATGAGCAGTTCTTC
J gene: TRBJ2-7; clone size: once; D gene: TRBD1; V gene: TRBV7-2; CDR3 protein: CASSAGTGVYEQYF; CDR3 DNA: TGTGCCAGCAGCGCCGGGACAGGGGTCTACGAGCAGTACTTC
J gene: TRBJ2-7; clone size: NA; D gene: NA; V gene: TRBV6-5; CDR3 protein: CASSAGDREQYF; CDR3 DNA: TGTGCCTCCTCGGCAGGGGATCGGGAGCAGTACTTC
J gene: TRBJ1-1; clone size: NA; D gene: NA; V gene: TRBV4-3; CDR3 protein: CASSREQGLVGREAFF; CDR3 DNA: TGCGCCAGCAGCCGAGAACAGGGCCTGGTAGGTAGAGAAGCTTTCTTT
J gene: TRBJ2-7; clone size: once; D gene: NA; V gene: TRBV19; CDR3 protein: CASSIGTAYPYEQYF; CDR3 DNA: TGTGCCAGTAGTATAGGGACAGCCTATCCCTACGAGCAGTACTTC
J gene: TRBJ1-2; clone size: NA; D gene: NA; V gene: TRBV18; CDR3 protein: CASSPLRQDGYTF; CDR3 DNA: TGTGCCAGCTCACCGCTAAGACAGGATGGCTACACCTTC
J gene: TRBJ1-2; clone size: NA; D gene: NA; V gene: TRBV29-1; CDR3 protein: CSVGWGLGYGYTF; CDR3 DNA: TGCAGCGTTGGGTGGGGCCTGGGATATGGCTACACCTTC
J gene: TRBJ2-3; clone size: once; D gene: NA; V gene: TRBV5-1; CDR3 protein: CASSLGGYTDTQYF; CDR3 DNA: TGCGCCAGCAGCTTGGGCGGATACACAGATACGCAGTATTTT
J gene: TRBJ1-5; clone size: NA; D gene: NA; V gene: TRBV4-2; CDR3 protein: CASSQDTGFGQRTNQPRHF; CDR3 DNA: TGTGCCAGCAGCCAAGATACGGGTTTCGGACAGAGGACCAATCAGCCCCGGCATTTT
J gene: TRBJ2-6; clone size: NA; D gene: NA; V gene: TRBV7-7; CDR3 protein: CASSVGGAGANVLTF; CDR3 DNA: TGTGCCAGCAGCGTAGGGGGAGCTGGGGCCAACGTCCTGACTTTC
J gene: TRBJ2-7; clone size: NA; D gene: NA; V gene: TRBV2; CDR3 protein: CASSLQGPNEQYF; CDR3 DNA: TGTGCCAGCAGCCTACAGGGCCCGAACGAGCAGTACTTC
J gene: TRBJ1-5; clone size: NA; D gene: NA; V gene: TRBV6-1; CDR3 protein: CASSENLFRDNQPQHF; CDR3 DNA: TGTGCCAGCAGTGAAAATCTTTTCAGGGACAATCAGCCCCAGCATTTT
J gene: TRBJ1-2; clone size: NA; D gene: TRBD1; V gene: TRBV4-2; CDR3 protein: CASSQAYRGQDGYTF; CDR3 DNA: TGTGCCAGCAGCCAGGCCTACAGGGGGCAGGATGGCTACACCTTC
J gene: TRBJ2-7; clone size: NA; D gene: NA; V gene: TRBV7-2; CDR3 protein: CASSLSRGGFYEQYF; CDR3 DNA: TGTGCCAGCAGCTTATCTAGGGGAGGTTTCTACGAGCAGTACTTC
J gene: TRBJ1-2; clone size: NA; D gene: NA; V gene: TRBV4-1; CDR3 protein: CASSQVTGSNYGYTF; CDR3 DNA: TGCGCCAGCAGCCAAGTAACAGGTTCTAACTATGGCTACACCTTC
J gene: TRBJ2-3; clone size: once; D gene: TRBD1; V gene: TRBV30; CDR3 protein: CAWSGQGATDLRTDTQYF; CDR3 DNA: TGTGCCTGGAGTGGGCAGGGGGCGACCGATCTCCGCACAGATACGCAGTATTTT
J gene: TRBJ1-1; clone size: NA; D gene: TRBD1; V gene: TRBV2; CDR3 protein: CASTSRSQGASNTEAFF; CDR3 DNA: TGTGCCAGCACCTCAAGGTCACAGGGGGCTTCGAACACTGAAGCTTTCTTT
J gene: TRBJ1-5; clone size: once; D gene: NA; V gene: TRBV19; CDR3 protein: CASSPQYSNQPQHF; CDR3 DNA: TGTGCCAGTAGTCCCCAGTATAGCAATCAGCCCCAGCATTTT
J gene: TRBJ1-3; clone size: NA; D gene: TRBD1; V gene: TRBV18; CDR3 protein: CASSPLRQGLPGNTIYF; CDR3 DNA: TGTGCCAGCTCACCCTTACGACAGGGGCTACCTGGAAACACCATATATTTT
J gene: TRBJ1-5; clone size: NA; D gene: NA; V gene: TRBV28; CDR3 protein: CASSLLNSNQPQHF; CDR3 DNA: TGTGCCAGCAGTTTATTAAATAGCAATCAGCCCCAGCATTTT
J gene: TRBJ2-1; clone size: NA; D gene: NA; V gene: TRBV5-6; CDR3 protein: CAGGAWSSYNEQFF; CDR3 DNA: TGTGCGGGGGGGGCCTGGAGCTCCTACAATGAGCAGTTCTTC
J gene: TRBJ1-6; clone size: NA; D gene: TRBD1; V gene: TRBV19; CDR3 protein: CASKRTGAQFKYNSPLHF; CDR3 DNA: TGTGCCAGTAAACGGACAGGGGCGCAATTCAAATATAATTCACCCCTCCACTTT
J gene: TRBJ2-1; clone size: NA; D gene: NA; V gene: TRBV19; CDR3 protein: CASSIGGAPQFF; CDR3 DNA: TGTGCCAGTAGTATTGGGGGGGCGCCGCAGTTCTTC
J gene: TRBJ2-5; clone size: NA; D gene: TRBD2; V gene: TRBV9; CDR3 protein: CASSTGTSGVQETQYF; CDR3 DNA: TGTGCCAGCAGCACCGGGACTAGCGGGGTGCAAGAGACCCAGTACTTC
J gene: TRBJ1-2; clone size: NA; D gene: NA; V gene: TRBV14; CDR3 protein: CASSQAGRGYGYTF; CDR3 DNA: TGTGCCAGCAGCCAAGCAGGGAGGGGCTATGGCTACACCTTC
J gene: TRBJ2-1; clone size: NA; D gene: TRBD2; V gene: TRBV5-1; CDR3 protein: CASSLGRGGLSNEQFF; CDR3 DNA: TGCGCCAGCAGCTTGGGCCGGGGGGGCCTATCCAATGAGCAGTTCTTC
J gene: TRBJ2-4; clone size: NA; D gene: NA; V gene: TRBV7-9; CDR3 protein: CASSFIRSAKNIQYF; CDR3 DNA: TGTGCCAGCAGCTTCATTAGATCGGCCAAAAACATTCAGTACTTC
J gene: TRBJ1-1; clone size: few; D gene: NA; V gene: TRBV5-1; CDR3 protein: CASSSTPNTEAFF; CDR3 DNA: TGCGCCAGCAGCTCCACTCCGAACACTGAAGCTTTCTTT
J gene: TRBJ2-3; clone size: NA; D gene: TRBD1; V gene: TRBV5-1; CDR3 protein: CASSLGGTGVGDTQYF; CDR3 DNA: TGCGCCAGCAGCTTGGGCGGGACAGGGGTAGGAGATACGCAGTATTTT
J gene: TRBJ1-4; clone size: few; D gene: NA; V gene: TRBV5-4; CDR3 protein: CASSLQGRGDIEKLFF; CDR3 DNA: TGTGCCAGCAGCTTGCAGGGTAGGGGTGATATAGAAAAACTGTTTTTT
J gene: TRBJ1-3; clone size: NA; D gene: TRBD1; V gene: TRBV28; CDR3 protein: CASSAPGTGLHTIYF; CDR3 DNA: TGTGCCAGCAGTGCCCCCGGGACAGGGCTACACACCATATATTTT
J gene: TRBJ1-6; clone size: few; D gene: NA; V gene: TRBV5-4; CDR3 protein: CASSLEAWTETNSPLHF; CDR3 DNA: TGTGCCAGCAGCCTAGAAGCCTGGACAGAAACTAATTCACCCCTCCACTTT
J gene: TRBJ1-2; clone size: NA; D gene: TRBD1; V gene: TRBV9; CDR3 protein: CASSVGTGNLYGYTF; CDR3 DNA: TGTGCCAGCAGCGTAGGGACAGGGAATCTCTATGGCTACACCTTC
J gene: TRBJ1-4; clone size: NA; D gene: NA; V gene: TRBV7-9; CDR3 protein: CASSLGSGNPDEKLFF; CDR3 DNA: TGTGCCAGCAGCTTAGGATCAGGGAACCCGGATGAAAAACTGTTTTTT
J gene: TRBJ2-2; clone size: NA; D gene: NA; V gene: TRBV7-8; CDR3 protein: CASSLVAQGRTGELFF; CDR3 DNA: TGTGCCAGCAGCTTAGTGGCACAGGGAAGGACCGGGGAGCTGTTTTTT
J gene: TRBJ1-1; clone size: NA; D gene: NA; V gene: TRBV5-1; CDR3 protein: CASSSLRGGTEAFF; CDR3 DNA: TGCGCCAGCAGCTCCCTGCGGGGGGGCACTGAAGCTTTCTTT
J gene: TRBJ1-6; clone size: NA; D gene: NA; V gene: TRBV5-1; CDR3 protein: CASSSQGANSPLHF; CDR3 DNA: TGCGCCAGCAGCTCACAGGGAGCTAATTCACCCCTCCACTTT
J gene: TRBJ2-3; clone size: NA; D gene: TRBD1; V gene: TRBV5-1; CDR3 protein: CASSRERADRATSTDTQYF; CDR3 DNA: TGCGCCAGCAGCCGGGAAAGGGCTGACAGGGCCACTAGCACAGATACGCAGTATTTT
J gene: TRBJ2-7; clone size: NA; D gene: TRBD2; V gene: TRBV28; CDR3 protein: CASSLREGVNPYEQYF; CDR3 DNA: TGTGCCAGCAGTTTAAGGGAGGGCGTGAATCCCTACGAGCAGTACTTC
J gene: TRBJ2-3; clone size: NA; D gene: TRBD1; V gene: TRBV10-3; CDR3 protein: CATRQGTRTDTQYF; CDR3 DNA: TGTGCCACCAGACAGGGGACACGCACAGATACGCAGTATTTT
J gene: TRBJ2-1; clone size: NA; D gene: TRBD2; V gene: TRBV7-9; CDR3 protein: CASSLIGSGYLHEQFF; CDR3 DNA: TGTGCCAGCAGCTTAATTGGTAGCGGGTATTTGCATGAGCAGTTCTTC
J gene: TRBJ1-6; clone size: NA; D gene: NA; V gene: TRBV21-1; CDR3 protein: CASRTGTDFNSPLHF; CDR3 DNA: TGTGCCAGCAGGACCGGGACAGACTTTAATTCACCCCTCCACTTT
J gene: TRBJ2-3; clone size: once; D gene: TRBD2; V gene: TRBV9; CDR3 protein: CASSASGGPPGDTQYF; CDR3 DNA: TGTGCCAGCAGCGCTAGCGGGGGGCCTCCTGGAGATACGCAGTATTTT
J gene: TRBJ2-2; clone size: NA; D gene: TRBD1; V gene: TRBV6-6; CDR3 protein: CASSLRTGANTGELFF; CDR3 DNA: TGTGCCAGCAGCCTCAGGACAGGGGCGAACACCGGGGAGCTGTTTTTT
J gene: TRBJ1-2; clone size: NA; D gene: NA; V gene: TRBV19; CDR3 protein: CASSLRQPPAYGYTF; CDR3 DNA: TGTGCCAGTAGTCTCAGACAACCTCCCGCCTATGGCTACACCTTC
J gene: TRBJ1-4; clone size: NA; D gene: NA; V gene: TRBV11-1; CDR3 protein: CASSLPGPGGEKLFF; CDR3 DNA: TGTGCCAGCAGCCTTCCCGGGCCCGGGGGGGAAAAACTGTTTTTT